These 3 T cell receptor beta chains were all obtained from the same sample, sequenced in a study of CD8 T cells in Susac syndrome. Reverse transcription of roughly 0.45 to 1 ug RNA was performed with random hexamers. In TCRdb, the immunoSEQ multiplex PCR reads were re-called with MiXCR into one record per CDR3 protein. The table has 85,000 to 120,000 distinct CDR3 sequences, roughly 95% seen once. The specimen sequenced was CD8+ T cells from PBMCs. These receptors all come from a human donor with Susac syndrome.

The V call is TRBV9, the J call TRBJ2-5; D may correspond to TRBD1 or TRBD2 (5 bases each). Trimming removed 6 bases at V and 3 bases at J, with 18 bases between. The CDR3 sequence is 15 residues long. In germline, CDR1 is SGDLS, CDR2 YYNGEE. The CDR3: CASTASPGAKETQYF. As DNA, the CDR3 is TGTGCCAGCACAGCTTCCCCCGGGGCGAAAGAGACCCAGTACTTC.

The rearrangement joins TRBV25-1 to TRBJ1-4, with TRBD1 as a possible D gene (6 bases). V lost 8 bases to trimming and J lost 8 bases, with 12 bases between them. Germline V gene sequence: CDR1 MGHDK, CDR2 SYGVNS. The CDR3 sequence is 12 residues long. The CDR3 region is CASGQGSEKLFF. DNA of the CDR3: TGTGCCAGCGGCCAGGGGAGCGAAAAACTGTTTTTT.

This chain joins TRBV20-1 and TRBJ1-1, with D perhaps TRBD1 (5 bases). CDR3 length: 14 residues. The germline V and J ends were trimmed by 5 bases and 1 base, with 14 bases remaining between them. In germline, CDR1 is DFQATT, CDR2 SNEGSKA (reference sequence). CDR3 amino acids: CSAGAGPTNTEAFF. CDR3 bases: TGCAGTGCTGGGGCGGGACCGACGAACACTGAAGCTTTCTTT.